The T cell receptor (beta chain) under discussion was sequenced for a study of cytomegalovirus exposure and HLA in healthy donors. The CDR3 runs to 18 residues. The V gene end was trimmed by 0 bases and the J gene end by 8 bases; junction bases not matched to a gene: 18. The germline gives CDR1 SGHRS, CDR2 YFSETQ. Overall study results and limits: Later on, an analysis found that several of the most significant clusters appeared to be linked to common viral pathogens, which included parvovirus B19.

As regards this clone: What it recognizes is unknown.

Use of 60 Vbeta and 13 Jbeta primers characterized the PCR. TCRdb's table, derived via immunoSEQ multiplex PCR, lists solely in-frame clones and lacks some. The ten top clones account for roughly 1%, within a sample of roughly 120,000 clones. This receptor was identified in a young man in good health and CMV-seronegative. This chain joins TRBV5-1 and TRBJ2-7, with TRBD1 matching 9 bases. What was sequenced was PBMCs. The CDR3 is CASSLVTGGKGHLYQQYF. The CDR3 coding sequence is TGCGCCAGCAGCTTGGTTACAGGGGGCAAAGGACATCTATACCAGCAGTACTTC.